The 4 T cell receptor beta chains in this list originate from one sample, sequenced in a study of T cells in Graves' hyperthyroidism and ophthalmopathy. RNA transcripts served as the template for amplifying TCR beta CDR3 regions. HTBI primers drove first-round RT-PCR of the TCR CDR3. Via MiXCR, TCRdb re-called the multiplex PCR reads, giving one row per CDR3 protein. The sample has fewer than 350,000 distinct CDR3 sequences; roughly 18% are singletons. Material for sequencing was blood. Receptor source: a woman aged 40-49 years with Graves' ophthalmopathy.

This clonotype was seen ten or more times. The V gene is TRBV7-9, the J gene TRBJ2-7; a possible D gene is TRBD1 (5 bases). This CDR3 is 14 amino acids long. Germline V gene lookup returns CDR1 SEHNR and CDR2 FQNEAQ (reference sequence). V gave up 1 base and J gave up 2 bases, with 9 bases separating them. This chain's CDR3 is CASSLDRYPYEQYF. The CDR3 DNA reads TGTGCCAGCAGCTTAGACAGGTACCCCTACGAGCAGTACTTC.

This clonotype occurred many times. The chain uses TRBV9 and TRBJ1-3; maybe TRBD1 (5 bases). Germline V gene lookup returns CDR1 SGDLS and CDR2 YYNGEE. V was clipped by 3 bases and J by 2 bases, with 9 bases between them. The CDR3 spans 14 residues. The CDR3 loop reads CASSAGTAGNTIYF. For the CDR3, the DNA is TGTGCCAGCAGCGCGGGGACCGCTGGAAACACCATATATTTT. The full variable domain, rest sourced from reference TRBV9 and TRBJ1-3, is DSGVTQTPKHLITATGQRVTLRCSPRSGDLSVYWYQQSLDQGLQFLIQYYNGEERAKGNILERFSAQQFPDLHSELNLSSLELGDSALYFCASSAGTAGNTIYFGEGSWLTVV.

This clonotype was counted at least ten times. This rearrangement joins TRBV2 to TRBJ2-7; maybe TRBD2 (6 bases). V lost 7 bases to trimming and J lost 3 bases, with 13 bases between them. Germline lookup yields CDR1 SNHLY and CDR2 FYNNEI. The CDR3 is 13 residues long. The CDR3: CASISGSIYEQYF. The CDR3 nucleotides are TGTGCCAGCATCTCCGGGAGCATCTACGAGCAGTACTTC.

This clonotype was picked up many times. The V call is TRBV7-2, the J call TRBJ1-6; D unresolved. Between the trimmed V and J ends, which lost 5 bases and 7 bases, there was a span of 12 bases. Per germline, CDR1 SGHTA and CDR2 FQGNSA. The CDR3 sequence is 14 residues long. The CDR3 reads CASSPRVGNSPLHF. The CDR3 coding sequence is TGTGCCAGCAGCCCTCGGGTGGGAAATTCACCCCTCCACTTT.